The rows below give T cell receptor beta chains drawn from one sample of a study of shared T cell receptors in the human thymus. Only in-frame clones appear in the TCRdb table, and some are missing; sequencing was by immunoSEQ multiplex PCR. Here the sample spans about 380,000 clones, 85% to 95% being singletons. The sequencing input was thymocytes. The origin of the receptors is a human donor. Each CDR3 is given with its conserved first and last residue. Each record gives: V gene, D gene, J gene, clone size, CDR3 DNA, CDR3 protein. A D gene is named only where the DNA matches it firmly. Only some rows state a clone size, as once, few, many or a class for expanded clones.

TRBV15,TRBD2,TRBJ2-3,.,TGTGCCACCAGCAGAGGGGCGGGAGTGGCAGATACGCAGTATTTT,CATSRGAGVADTQYF
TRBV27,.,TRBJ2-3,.,TGTGCCAGCAGTTTATTTGGCTTTGGGGGCACAGATACGCAGTATTTT,CASSLFGFGGTDTQYF
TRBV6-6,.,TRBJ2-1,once,TGTGCCAGCAGTTACTCTGGGGAGATCCAGTTCTTC,CASSYSGEIQFF
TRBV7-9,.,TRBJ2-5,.,TGTGCCAGCAGCCCGGTTCGGGGTTCGGGAGAGACCCAGTACTTC,CASSPVRGSGETQYF
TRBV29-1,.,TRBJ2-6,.,TGCAGCGCTGCGGTAGTAGCTGCCGCTCCCTCCTCTGGGGCCAACGTCCTGACTTTC,CSAAVVAAAPSSGANVLTF
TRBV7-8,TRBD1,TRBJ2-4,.,TGTGCCAGCAGCTTAGCCCCCTTCAACAGGGGGGCCAAAAACATTCAGTACTTC,CASSLAPFNRGAKNIQYF
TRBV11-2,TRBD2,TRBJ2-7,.,TGTGCCAGCAGCTTAGGAAGTGGGGGACTAGCGGGAGTCTACGAGCAGTACTTC,CASSLGSGGLAGVYEQYF
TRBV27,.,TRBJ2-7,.,TGTGCCAGCAGTTCTGAGGGAGGCTCCTACGAGCAGTACTTC,CASSSEGGSYEQYF
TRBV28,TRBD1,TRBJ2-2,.,TGTGCCAGCAGTAGGTCGACTATCGGGACAGGGTCGAACACCGGGGAGCTGTTTTTT,CASSRSTIGTGSNTGELFF
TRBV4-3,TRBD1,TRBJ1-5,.,TGCGCCAGCAGCCAAGGGAGACAGGGGTTCAATCAGCCCCAGCATTTT,CASSQGRQGFNQPQHF
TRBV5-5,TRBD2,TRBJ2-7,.,TGTGCCAGCAGCGTTAGGGTAAGCGGGAGTGCCGGCGAGCAGTACTTC,CASSVRVSGSAGEQYF
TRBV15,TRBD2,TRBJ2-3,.,TGTGCCACCAGCAGCGGTTTAGCGGGAGGCCTTATCACAGATACGCAGTATTTT,CATSSGLAGGLITDTQYF
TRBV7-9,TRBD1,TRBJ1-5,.,TGTGCCAGCAGCTTAGAAATGGGACAGAATAGCAATCAGCCCCAGCATTTT,CASSLEMGQNSNQPQHF
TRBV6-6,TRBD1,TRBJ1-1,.,TGTGCCAGCAGTTACTCGACAGGGTTGAACACTGAAGCTTTCTTT,CASSYSTGLNTEAFF
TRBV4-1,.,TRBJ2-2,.,TGCGCCAGCAGCCCCCTGCGGCCTTCCAGCGCGAACACCGGGGAGCTGTTTTTT,CASSPLRPSSANTGELFF